This T cell receptor beta chain was captured by sequencing in a study of regulatory T cells in long-lasting Graves disease. Study details: Antithyroid drugs had been taken under 3 months by newly diagnosed Graves' patients. Study results and caveats: Thyroid tissue went unexamined; only peripheral blood was analyzed. TRBV28, TRBJ1-2 and TRBJ2-5 were favored in persistent disease.

Arm-PCR with iRepertoire HTBI primers amplified the CDR3 regions for these TCR beta libraries. TCRdb reanalysed the multiplex PCR reads using MiXCR and keeps one entry per CDR3 protein. The sample has some 350,000 distinct CDR3 sequences, around 16% seen once; the top ten hold around 20%. This clonotype was seen a handful of times. Its target is not known. CDR3 length equals 13 residues. Between the trimmed V and J ends, which lost 7 bases and 3 bases, there was a span of 12 bases. The V gene's germline CDR1 is MNHNS and CDR2 SASEGT. Time point of the sample: newly diagnosed GD, antithyroid drugs for less than 3 months. PBMC-extracted RNA yielded the TCR library. The same specimen was also included in a second study, on T cells in Graves' hyperthyroidism and ophthalmopathy. As that study records: Criteria for exclusion of patients were uncontrolled infection, other autoimmune disease, pregnancy or lactation.

This sequence joins TRBV6-1 and TRBJ1-2, with no clear D. This TCR derives from a woman aged 18-29 years with Graves disease. This specimen was peripheral blood mononuclear cells (PBMCs), taken at new diagnosis, from a patient treated with antithyroid drugs. Here the CDR3 DNA reads TGTGCCAGCACCACCCCCACCCACTATGGCTACACCTTC. It yields the protein CASTTPTHYGYTF.